This entry concerns a single T cell receptor (beta chain). Profiled with immunoSEQ multiplex PCR; TCRdb holds only in-frame clones, not every one. This sample has approximately 160,000 clones; around 84% occur once, and the top ten carry around 7%. V was pared by 4 bases and J by 8 bases, with 10 bases of the junction left unmatched. CDR3 length: 15 amino acids. Germline CDR1 and CDR2: SGHVS and FNYEAQ. This sample is part of a study of blood T cell repertoires in COVID-19. Sequencing input: peripheral blood. The sequence derives from a man between 50 and 59 years old with active or convalescent COVID-19. The rearrangement joins TRBV7-6 to TRBJ2-1; 8 bases match TRBD2. CDR3 sequence reads: CASSSGGALSDEQFF. In DNA form, the CDR3 reads TGTGCCAGCAGCTCCGGGGGGGCCTTGTCGGATGAGCAGTTCTTC.